This T cell receptor beta chain derives from a study of blood T cells in healthy people across ages. CDR3 length equals 14 residues. Per germline, CDR1 ENHRY and CDR2 SYGVKD. As concerns this clonotype: A much larger clone lies a single base off, so this may be a read error.

A second about 7 to 11 cycle PCR used barcoded and J-beta primers. Each cDNA was tagged by a template-switch adaptor containing 12 random nucleotides. TCRdb independently ran MiXCR on the 5' RACE reads; one entry per CDR3 protein. The repertoire includes 980,000 or so distinct CDR3 sequences, under 50% of them detected once, and roughly 13% sits in the top ten. Peripheral blood samples of 9 to 10 milliliters were drawn from each donor. What was sequenced was blood. This sequence was found in a man between 25 and 39 years old in good health. This chain uses TRBV10-3 with TRBJ2-5, with D unclear. CDR3 region: CAIVRYPYQEAQYF. CDR3 coding DNA: TGTGCCATCGTCAGATACCCGTACCAAGAGGCCCAGTACTTC.